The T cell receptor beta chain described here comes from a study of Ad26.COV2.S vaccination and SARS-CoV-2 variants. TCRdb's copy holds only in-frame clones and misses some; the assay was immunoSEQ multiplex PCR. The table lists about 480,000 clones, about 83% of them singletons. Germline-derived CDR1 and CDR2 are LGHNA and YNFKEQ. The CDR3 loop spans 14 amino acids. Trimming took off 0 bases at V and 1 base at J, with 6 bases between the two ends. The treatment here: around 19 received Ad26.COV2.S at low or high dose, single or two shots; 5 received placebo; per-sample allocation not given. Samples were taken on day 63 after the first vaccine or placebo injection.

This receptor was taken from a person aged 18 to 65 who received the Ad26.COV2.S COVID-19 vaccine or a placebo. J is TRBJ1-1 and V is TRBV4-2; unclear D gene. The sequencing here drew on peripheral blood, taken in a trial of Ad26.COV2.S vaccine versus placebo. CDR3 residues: CASSQDRGNTEAFF. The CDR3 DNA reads TGTGCCAGCAGCCAAGATCGGGGGAACACTGAAGCTTTCTTT.